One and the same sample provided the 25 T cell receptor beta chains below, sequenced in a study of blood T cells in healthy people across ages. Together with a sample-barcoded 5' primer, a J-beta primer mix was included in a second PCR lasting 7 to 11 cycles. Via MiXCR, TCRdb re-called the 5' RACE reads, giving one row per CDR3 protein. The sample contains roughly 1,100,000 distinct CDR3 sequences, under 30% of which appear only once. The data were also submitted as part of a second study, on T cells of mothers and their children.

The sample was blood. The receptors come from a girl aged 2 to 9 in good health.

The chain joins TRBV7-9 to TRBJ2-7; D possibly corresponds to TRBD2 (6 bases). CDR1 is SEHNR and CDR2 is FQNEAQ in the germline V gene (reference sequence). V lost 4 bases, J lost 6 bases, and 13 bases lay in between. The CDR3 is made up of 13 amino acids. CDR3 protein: CASSSAGGSEQYF. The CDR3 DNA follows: TGTGCCAGCAGCTCAGCCGGGGGATCCGAGCAGTACTTC.

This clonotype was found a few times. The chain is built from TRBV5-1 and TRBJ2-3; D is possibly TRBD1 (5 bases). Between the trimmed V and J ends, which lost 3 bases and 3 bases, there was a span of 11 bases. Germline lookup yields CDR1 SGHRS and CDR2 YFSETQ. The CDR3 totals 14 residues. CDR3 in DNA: TGCGCCAGCAGCTCGTTCCAGGGAACAGATACGCAGTATTTT. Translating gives CASSSFQGTDTQYF.

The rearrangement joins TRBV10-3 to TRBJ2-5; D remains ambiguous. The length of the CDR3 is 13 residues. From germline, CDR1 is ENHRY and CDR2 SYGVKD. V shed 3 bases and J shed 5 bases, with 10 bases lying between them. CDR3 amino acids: CAISDEVGETQYF. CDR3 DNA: TGTGCCATCAGTGACGAAGTAGGGGAGACCCAGTACTTC.

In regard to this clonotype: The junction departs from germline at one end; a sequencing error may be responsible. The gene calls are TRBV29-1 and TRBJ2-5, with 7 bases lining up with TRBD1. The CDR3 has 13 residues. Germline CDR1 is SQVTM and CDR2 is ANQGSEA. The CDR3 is CSAVTGWEETQHF. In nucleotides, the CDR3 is TGCAGCGCTGTGACAGGGTGGGAAGAGACCCAGCACTTC.

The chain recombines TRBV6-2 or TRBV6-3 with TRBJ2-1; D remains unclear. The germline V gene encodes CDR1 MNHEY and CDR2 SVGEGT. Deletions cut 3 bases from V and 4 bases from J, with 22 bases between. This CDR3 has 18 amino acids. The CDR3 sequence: CASSYGLPLASTYNEQFF. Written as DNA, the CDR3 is TGTGCCAGCAGTTATGGTTTGCCGTTAGCCTCGACTTACAATGAGCAGTTCTTC.

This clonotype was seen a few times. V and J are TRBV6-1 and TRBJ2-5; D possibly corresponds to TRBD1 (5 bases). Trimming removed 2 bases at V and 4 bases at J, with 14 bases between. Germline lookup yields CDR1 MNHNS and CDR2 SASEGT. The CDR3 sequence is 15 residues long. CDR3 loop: CASSEIRGLGETQYF. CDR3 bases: TGTGCCAGCAGTGAAATTAGGGGATTGGGAGAGACCCAGTACTTC.

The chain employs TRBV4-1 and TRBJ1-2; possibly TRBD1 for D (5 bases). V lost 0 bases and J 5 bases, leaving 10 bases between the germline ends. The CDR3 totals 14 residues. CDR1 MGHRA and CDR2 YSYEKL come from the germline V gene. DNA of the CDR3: TGCGCCAGCAGCCAAGAAAGGTGGGGGTATGGCTACACCTTC. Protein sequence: CASSQERWGYGYTF.

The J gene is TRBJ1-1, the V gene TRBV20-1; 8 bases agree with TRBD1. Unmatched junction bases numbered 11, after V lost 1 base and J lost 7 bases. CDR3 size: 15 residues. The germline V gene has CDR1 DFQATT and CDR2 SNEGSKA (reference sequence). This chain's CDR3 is CSARGPTGGYSEAFF. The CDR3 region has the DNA TGCAGTGCTAGAGGACCAACAGGGGGTTATAGTGAAGCTTTCTTT.

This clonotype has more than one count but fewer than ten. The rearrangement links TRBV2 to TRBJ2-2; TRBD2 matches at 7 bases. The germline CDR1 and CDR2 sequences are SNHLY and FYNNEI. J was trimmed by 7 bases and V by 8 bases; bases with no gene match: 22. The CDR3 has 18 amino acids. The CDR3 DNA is TGTGCCAGCTCGAAGCCAGGCGGGAGCCAACTTGGGGACGGGGAGCTGTTTTTT. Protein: CASSKPGGSQLGDGELFF.

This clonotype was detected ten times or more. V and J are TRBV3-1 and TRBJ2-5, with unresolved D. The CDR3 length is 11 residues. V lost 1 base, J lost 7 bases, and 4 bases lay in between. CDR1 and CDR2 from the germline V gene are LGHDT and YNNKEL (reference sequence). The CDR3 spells CASSQVGTQYF. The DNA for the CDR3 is TGTGCCAGCAGCCAAGTGGGGACCCAGTACTTC.

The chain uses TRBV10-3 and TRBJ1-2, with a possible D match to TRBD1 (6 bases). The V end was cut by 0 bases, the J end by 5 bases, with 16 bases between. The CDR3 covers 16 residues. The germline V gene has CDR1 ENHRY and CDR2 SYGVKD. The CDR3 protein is CAISESNGGILYGYTF. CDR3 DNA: TGTGCCATCAGTGAGTCGAACGGGGGCATACTGTATGGCTACACCTTC.

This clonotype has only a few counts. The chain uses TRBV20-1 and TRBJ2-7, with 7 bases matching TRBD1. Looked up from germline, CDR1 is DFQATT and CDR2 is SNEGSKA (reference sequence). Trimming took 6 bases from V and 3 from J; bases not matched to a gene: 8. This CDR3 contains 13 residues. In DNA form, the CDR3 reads TGCAGTGCGAACAGGGGTCTCAACTACGAGCAGTACTTC. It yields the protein CSANRGLNYEQYF.

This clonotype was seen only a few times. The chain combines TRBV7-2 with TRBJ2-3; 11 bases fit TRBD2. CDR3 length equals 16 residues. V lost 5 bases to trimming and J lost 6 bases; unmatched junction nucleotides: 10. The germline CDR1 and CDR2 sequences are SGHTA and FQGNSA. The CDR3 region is CASSGPLSGRADTQYF. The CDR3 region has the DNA TGTGCCAGCAGCGGGCCTCTTAGCGGGAGGGCGGATACGCAGTATTTT.

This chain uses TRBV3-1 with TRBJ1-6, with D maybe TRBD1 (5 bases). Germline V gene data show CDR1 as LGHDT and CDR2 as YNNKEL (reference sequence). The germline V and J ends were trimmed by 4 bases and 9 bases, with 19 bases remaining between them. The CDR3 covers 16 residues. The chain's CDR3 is CASSRRSPTGGSPLHF. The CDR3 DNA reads TGTGCCAGCAGCCGGAGGTCTCCAACCGGGGGTTCACCCCTCCACTTT.

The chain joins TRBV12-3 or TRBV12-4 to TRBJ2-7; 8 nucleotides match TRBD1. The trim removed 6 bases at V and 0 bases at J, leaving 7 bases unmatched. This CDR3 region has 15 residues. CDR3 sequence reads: CASSWGQESSYEQYF. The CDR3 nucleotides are TGTGCCAGCAGCTGGGGACAGGAGAGCTCCTACGAGCAGTACTTC.

In nucleotides, the CDR3 is TGTGCCAGCAGCATACTAGCGGGGGCTTTCCACGAGCAGTACTTC. Translating gives CASSILAGAFHEQYF. The chain joins TRBV7-2 to TRBJ2-7, with TRBD2 identical over 11 bases. Germline CDR1 reads SGHTA; CDR2 reads FQGNSA. This CDR3 is 15 amino acids long. Trimming removed 5 bases from V and 5 bases from J; junction bases left unmatched: 8.

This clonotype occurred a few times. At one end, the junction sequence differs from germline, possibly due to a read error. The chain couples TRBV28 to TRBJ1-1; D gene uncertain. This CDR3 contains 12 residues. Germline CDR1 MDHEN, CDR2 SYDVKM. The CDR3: CASSLSGIRALF. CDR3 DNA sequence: TGTGCCAGCAGTTTATCAGGAATTCGAGCTCTCTTT.

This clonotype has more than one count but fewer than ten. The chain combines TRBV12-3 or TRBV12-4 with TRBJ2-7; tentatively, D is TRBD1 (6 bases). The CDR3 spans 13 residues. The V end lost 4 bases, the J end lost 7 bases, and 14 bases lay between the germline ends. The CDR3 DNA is TGTGCCAGCAGTTCCCGGGACGGACAGGAGCAGTACTTC. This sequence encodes CASSSRDGQEQYF.

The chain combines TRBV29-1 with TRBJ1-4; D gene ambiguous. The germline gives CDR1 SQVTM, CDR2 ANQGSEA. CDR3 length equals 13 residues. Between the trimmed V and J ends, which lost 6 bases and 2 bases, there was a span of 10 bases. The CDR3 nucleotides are TGCAGCGTCACGGGAGGGACTAATGAAAAACTGTTTTTT. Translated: CSVTGGTNEKLFF.

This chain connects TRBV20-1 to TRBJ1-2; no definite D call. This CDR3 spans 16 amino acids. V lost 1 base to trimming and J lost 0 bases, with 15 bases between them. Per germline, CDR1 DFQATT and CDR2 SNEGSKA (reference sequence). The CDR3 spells CSARVPAGGPNYGYTF. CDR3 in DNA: TGCAGTGCTAGAGTCCCGGCAGGTGGGCCTAACTATGGCTACACCTTC.

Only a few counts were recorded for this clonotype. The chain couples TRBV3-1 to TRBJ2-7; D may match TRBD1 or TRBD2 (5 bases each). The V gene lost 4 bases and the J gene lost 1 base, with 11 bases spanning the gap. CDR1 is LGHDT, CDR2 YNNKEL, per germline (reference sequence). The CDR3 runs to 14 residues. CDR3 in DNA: TGTGCCAGCAGCCTTTGGGACGGATCCTACGAGCAGTACTTC. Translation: CASSLWDGSYEQYF.

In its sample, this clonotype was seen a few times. CDR3 sequence (DNA): TGTGCCAGCAGTTGGGATAAATACGAGCAGTACTTC. Its protein is CASSWDKYEQYF. This chain joins TRBV6-1 and TRBJ2-7; D is unresolved. Germline V gene sequence: CDR1 MNHNS, CDR2 SASEGT. Trimming pared 5 bases from V and 4 bases from J, leaving 9 bases between. This CDR3 is built from 12 residues.

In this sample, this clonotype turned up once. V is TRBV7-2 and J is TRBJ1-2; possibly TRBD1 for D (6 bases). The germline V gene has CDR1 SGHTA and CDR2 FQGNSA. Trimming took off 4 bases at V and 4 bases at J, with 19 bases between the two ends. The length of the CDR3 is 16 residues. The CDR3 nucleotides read TGTGCCAGCAGCTCAACACGGACAGCTTATCGCTATGGCTACACCTTC. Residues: CASSSTRTAYRYGYTF.

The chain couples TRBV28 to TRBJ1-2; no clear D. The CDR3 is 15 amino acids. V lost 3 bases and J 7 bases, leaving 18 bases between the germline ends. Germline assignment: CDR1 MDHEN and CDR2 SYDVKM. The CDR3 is CASSFENIGFGGYTF. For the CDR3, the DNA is TGTGCCAGCAGTTTTGAGAATATTGGATTTGGTGGCTACACCTTC.

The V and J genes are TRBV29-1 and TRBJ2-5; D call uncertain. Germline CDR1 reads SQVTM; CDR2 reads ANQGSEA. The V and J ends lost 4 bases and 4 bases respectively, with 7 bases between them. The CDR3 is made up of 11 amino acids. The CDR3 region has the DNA TGCAGCGTTGCGCGTTCAGAGACCCAGTACTTC. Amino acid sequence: CSVARSETQYF.